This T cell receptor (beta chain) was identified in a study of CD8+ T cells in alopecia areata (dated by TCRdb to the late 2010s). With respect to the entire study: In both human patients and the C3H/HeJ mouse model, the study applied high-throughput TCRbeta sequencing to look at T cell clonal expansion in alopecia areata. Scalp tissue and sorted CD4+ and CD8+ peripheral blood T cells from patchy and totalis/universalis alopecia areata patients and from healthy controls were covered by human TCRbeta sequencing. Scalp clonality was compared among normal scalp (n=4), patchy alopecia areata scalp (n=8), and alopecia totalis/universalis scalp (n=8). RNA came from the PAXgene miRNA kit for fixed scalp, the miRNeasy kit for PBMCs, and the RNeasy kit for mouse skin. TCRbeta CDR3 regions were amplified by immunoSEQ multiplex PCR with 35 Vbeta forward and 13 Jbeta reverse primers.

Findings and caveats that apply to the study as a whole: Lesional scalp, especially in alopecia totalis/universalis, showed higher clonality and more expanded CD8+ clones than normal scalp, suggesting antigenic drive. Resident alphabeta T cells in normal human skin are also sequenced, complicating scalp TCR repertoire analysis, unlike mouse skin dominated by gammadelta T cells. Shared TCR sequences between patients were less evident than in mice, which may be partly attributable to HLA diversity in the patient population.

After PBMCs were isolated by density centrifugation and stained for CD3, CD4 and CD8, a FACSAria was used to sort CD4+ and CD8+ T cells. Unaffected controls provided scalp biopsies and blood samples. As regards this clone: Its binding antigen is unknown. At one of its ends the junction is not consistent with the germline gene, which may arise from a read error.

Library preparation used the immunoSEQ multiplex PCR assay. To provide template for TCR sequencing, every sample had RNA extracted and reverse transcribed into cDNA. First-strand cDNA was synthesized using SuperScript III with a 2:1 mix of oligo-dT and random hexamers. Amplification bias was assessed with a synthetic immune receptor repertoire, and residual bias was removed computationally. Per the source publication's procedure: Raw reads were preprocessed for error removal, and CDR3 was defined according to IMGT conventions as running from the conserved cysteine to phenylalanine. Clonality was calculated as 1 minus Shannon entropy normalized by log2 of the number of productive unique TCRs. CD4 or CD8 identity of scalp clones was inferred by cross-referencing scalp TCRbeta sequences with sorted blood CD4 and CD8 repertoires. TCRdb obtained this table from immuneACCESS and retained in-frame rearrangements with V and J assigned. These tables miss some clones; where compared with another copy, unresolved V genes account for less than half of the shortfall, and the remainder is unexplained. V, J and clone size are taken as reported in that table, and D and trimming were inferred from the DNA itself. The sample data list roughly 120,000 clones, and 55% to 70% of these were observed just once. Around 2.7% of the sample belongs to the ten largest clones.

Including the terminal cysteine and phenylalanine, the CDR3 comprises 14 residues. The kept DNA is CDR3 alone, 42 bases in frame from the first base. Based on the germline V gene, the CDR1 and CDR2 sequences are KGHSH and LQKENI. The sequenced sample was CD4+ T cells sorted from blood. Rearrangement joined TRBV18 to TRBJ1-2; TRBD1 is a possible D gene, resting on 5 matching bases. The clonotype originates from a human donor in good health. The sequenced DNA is TGTGCCAGCTCCCCACCTACAGGAACCTATGGCTACACCTTC. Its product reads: CASSPPTGTYGYTF.